This T cell receptor (beta chain) was captured by sequencing in a study of PD-1 blockade in classical Hodgkin lymphoma. Points from the study as a whole: Those patients who began receiving nivolumab less than 1 year after ASCT had lower diversity, and they were excluded.

This CDR3 has 14 amino acids. Unmatched junction bases numbered 14, after V lost 10 bases and J lost 6 bases. Germline V CDR1 and CDR2: SGHNT, YYREEE (reference sequence). Sequencing used immunoSEQ multiplex PCR; TCRdb keeps in-frame clones, though not all of them. This sample carries about 14,000 clones, roughly 80% of them seen once, and the ten largest clones take around a quarter. Worth noting for this clone: The antigen is undetermined.

Every patient had relapsed following autologous stem cell transplantation, and cohorts differed in brentuximab vedotin exposure. The sample here was peripheral blood mononuclear cells (PBMCs), taken at baseline. The origin of this receptor is a human donor with classical Hodgkin lymphoma. This chain joins TRBV5-4 and TRBJ2-7; TRBD2 matches 9 bases. In DNA, the CDR3 is TGTGCCGTAGCCATAGGGGTAGCGGGGGTCGAGCAGTACTTC. It specifies CAVAIGVAGVEQYF.